The 32 T cell receptor beta chains presented below share a single source sample, sequenced in a study of OX40 agonist ivuxolimab in advanced cancers. Libraries were prepared by immunoSEQ multiplex PCR; TCRdb keeps only in-frame clonotypes and omits some of them. The sample gives 60,000 to 95,000 clones, around 83% of which show up once; 17% is in the top ten. Sequenced material: CD4+ or CD8+ T cells sorted from blood, taken in a trial of the OX40 agonist ivuxolimab. Receptors originate from an adult with an advanced solid tumor such as melanoma, head and neck, liver or kidney cancer.

V gene TRBV6-5 combines with J gene TRBJ2-6; D may be TRBD1 (5 bases). Germline V gene sequence: CDR1 MNHEY, CDR2 SVGAGI. V lost 7 bases, J lost 4 bases, and 11 bases lay in between. The CDR3 spans 14 residues. The CDR3 DNA reads TGTGCCAGCACAAGGGGTAGGGGGGCCAACGTCCTGACTTTC. As protein: CASTRGRGANVLTF.

The genes are TRBV10-3 and TRBJ1-1, with unresolved D. V lost 7 bases and J lost 3, with 18 bases in between. CDR1 and CDR2 from the germline V gene are ENHRY and SYGVKD. CDR3 size: 15 residues. The DNA of the CDR3 is TGTGCCATCACCGGGGAAGGGTCTTTTGACACTGAAGCTTTCTTT. As protein: CAITGEGSFDTEAFF.

The CDR3 is CASSQRGTGVETQYF. CDR3 DNA: TGTGCCAGCAGCCAGAGGGGGACAGGGGTCGAGACCCAGTACTTC. The V and J genes are TRBV6-5 and TRBJ2-5; 10 positions agree with TRBD1. Unmatched junction bases numbered 9, after V lost 6 bases and J lost 5 bases. Germline V CDR1 and CDR2: MNHEY, SVGAGI. This CDR3 is built from 15 residues.

This clone occurred a few times. The CDR3 spells CASSLIQETQYF. The CDR3 DNA reads as TGTGCCAGCAGCTTGATCCAAGAGACCCAGTACTTC. The V and J genes are TRBV11-1 and TRBJ2-5; no firm D call. This CDR3 region has 12 residues. Germline V lookup: CDR1 SGHAT, CDR2 FQDESV (reference sequence). Trimming cost V 3 bases and J 1 base, with 3 bases left between them.

This clone has just one count. J is TRBJ2-3 and V is TRBV28; no definite D call. Germline loops: CDR1 MDHEN, CDR2 SYDVKM. The V end was cut by 3 bases, the J end by 5 bases, with 3 bases between. The CDR3 covers 11 residues. CDR3 loop: CASSLGDTQYF. The CDR3 nucleotides read TGTGCCAGCAGTTTGGGAGATACGCAGTATTTT.

The V gene is TRBV19, the J gene TRBJ2-5; TRBD1 might be the D (6 bases). Between the trimmed V and J ends, which lost 3 bases and 5 bases, there was a span of 13 bases. This CDR3 comprises 14 residues. Germline V gene sequence: CDR1 LNHDA, CDR2 SQIVND (reference sequence). This CDR3 reads CASSILRGEETQYF. The CDR3 DNA reads TGTGCCAGTAGTATTCTCAGGGGAGAGGAGACCCAGTACTTC.

This clone turned up a few times. The chain links TRBV6-5 to TRBJ1-4, with D maybe TRBD1 (6 bases). Germline V gene data show CDR1 as MNHEY and CDR2 as SVGAGI. Trimming took 6 bases from V and 8 from J, leaving 16 bases between them. The CDR3 length is 14 residues. As DNA, the CDR3 is TGTGCCAGCAGCCCGGACAGCGGTGGCGAAAAACTGTTTTTT. The encoded protein is CASSPDSGGEKLFF.

This sequence joins TRBV7-2 and TRBJ2-7, with 7 bases that match TRBD2. The CDR3 totals 15 residues. Germline CDR1 reads SGHTA; CDR2 reads FQGNSA. Trimming cost V 0 bases and J 2 bases; bases outside gene matches: 4. The CDR3 here is CASSLAGTIPYEQYF. In DNA, the CDR3 is TGTGCCAGCAGCTTAGCAGGGACTATCCCCTACGAGCAGTACTTC.

The chain links TRBV10-3 to TRBJ2-2; D is unclear. The CDR3 spans 14 residues. Germline loops: CDR1 ENHRY, CDR2 SYGVKD. V gave up 4 bases and J gave up 1 base, with 7 bases separating them. CDR3 protein: CAISGRMNTGELFF. The CDR3 DNA sequence: TGTGCCATCAGTGGACGGATGAACACCGGGGAGCTGTTTTTT.

The V call is TRBV19, the J call TRBJ2-5, with TRBD1 matching over 11 bases. The V gene's germline CDR1 is LNHDA and CDR2 SQIVND (reference sequence). The CDR3 covers 16 residues. After removal of 4 bases from V and 5 bases from J, the junction contained 9 bases not matched to a gene. The CDR3 nucleotides read TGTGCCAGTAGTAGATCGGGACAGGGGGTTCAGGAGACCCAGTACTTC. Translated, it gives CASSRSGQGVQETQYF.

The gene calls are TRBV12-5 and TRBJ2-7; 8 bases line up with TRBD2. The germline CDR1 and CDR2 sequences are LGHNT and FRNRAP. The CDR3 is 15 amino acids. V lost 2 bases, J lost 3 bases, and 6 bases stayed unmatched. DNA for the CDR3: TGTGCTAGTGGTTTGATTCTAGCGGGTGTCTACGAGCAGTACTTC. Its protein product is CASGLILAGVYEQYF.

Notes on this clone: One end of the junction does not line up with germline, which may come from a read error. V gene TRBV6-5 combines with J gene TRBJ1-2, with D maybe TRBD1 (5 bases). Germline V gives CDR1 MNHEY, CDR2 SVGAGI. This CDR3 contains 15 residues. Here the CDR3 reads CASSHSWDPGYGYTF. As DNA, the CDR3 is TGTGCCAGCAGTCACTCCTGGGACCCTGGCTATGGCTACACCTTC.

In this sample, this clone turned up many times. This chain uses TRBV2 with TRBJ2-7, with 7 nucleotides matching TRBD2. Germline CDR1 SNHLY, CDR2 FYNNEI. CDR3 length: 14 amino acids. Losses at the gene ends were 2 bases for V and 7 bases for J; bases not matched to a gene: 8. CDR3 in amino acids: CASSERGSRQEQYF. Here the CDR3 DNA reads TGTGCCAGCAGTGAACGCGGGAGTAGACAAGAGCAGTACTTC.

The rearrangement joins TRBV2 to TRBJ1-5; TRBD1 agrees at 7 bases. Germline CDR1 SNHLY, CDR2 FYNNEI. The CDR3 is 14 residues long. The V and J ends lost 4 bases and 8 bases, in that order; junction bases with no gene match: 8. CDR3 DNA sequence: TGTGCCAGCAGTGTGACAGGGATCTTGGAGCCCCAGCATTTT. Translating it yields CASSVTGILEPQHF.

V gene TRBV5-1 combines with J gene TRBJ2-5; D gene unclear. V was clipped by 0 bases and J by 7 bases, with 10 bases between them. CDR1 and CDR2 (germline): SGHRS, YFSETQ. The CDR3 covers 13 residues. The chain's CDR3 is CASSLEGFGTQYF. The CDR3 DNA reads TGCGCCAGCAGCTTGGAGGGTTTCGGGACCCAGTACTTC.

This chain uses TRBV5-5 with TRBJ2-7; D possibly corresponds to TRBD1 (6 bases). Germline lookup yields CDR1 SGHKS and CDR2 YYEKEE (reference sequence). Trimming removed 4 bases from V and 4 bases from J, with 15 bases in between. The CDR3 runs 14 residues. The CDR3 DNA reads TGTGCCAGCAGCCCTTCCGCACAGGGTTACGAGCAGTACTTC. Encoded protein: CASSPSAQGYEQYF.

This sequence joins TRBV2 and TRBJ2-7; D tentatively reads TRBD1 or TRBD2 (5 bases each). V was pared by 2 bases and J by 3 bases, with 20 bases between. The CDR3 runs to 17 residues. Germline CDR1 and CDR2: SNHLY and FYNNEI. The CDR3 loop reads CASSERSGTGNFYEQYF. The CDR3 DNA reads as TGTGCCAGCAGTGAACGATCCGGGACGGGAAATTTCTACGAGCAGTACTTC. Together with reference TRBV2 and TRBJ2-7, the CDR3 gives the full variable domain: EPEVTQTPSHQVTQMGQEVILRCVPISNHLYFYWYRQILGQKVEFLVSFYNNEISEKSEIFDDQFSVERPDGSNFTLKIRSTKLEDSAMYFCASSERSGTGNFYEQYFGPGTRLTVT.

In its sample, this clone ranks as medium-sized. The CDR3, as DNA: TGTGCCAGCAGCCCCGGGACTATCTACGAGCAGTACTTC. Translation gives CASSPGTIYEQYF. The chain employs TRBV7-9 and TRBJ2-7; TRBD2 matches 7 bases. The CDR3 runs 13 residues. V was pared by 5 bases and J by 3 bases, with 4 bases of the junction left unmatched. Germline lookup yields CDR1 SEHNR and CDR2 FQNEAQ (reference sequence).

This chain uses TRBV6-1 with TRBJ2-5; no firm D call. CDR1 MNHNS and CDR2 SASEGT come from the germline V gene. There are 15 residues in the CDR3. V lost 0 bases and J lost 2, with 10 bases in between. Written as DNA, the CDR3 is TGTGCCAGCAGTGAAGCTTTGCCATCGCAAGAGACCCAGTACTTC. Translating gives CASSEALPSQETQYF.

The genes are TRBV29-1 and TRBJ2-3; the match to TRBD1 covers 7 bases. This CDR3 has 14 amino acids. CDR1 is SQVTM and CDR2 is ANQGSEA in the germline V gene. V gave up 7 bases and J gave up 3 bases; unmatched junction bases: 10. CDR3 protein: CSGRQGMRTDTQYF. CDR3 DNA: TGCAGCGGTCGACAGGGTATGAGGACAGATACGCAGTATTTT.

The CDR3 nucleotides read TGTGCCAGCAGTGACCCGGGTACTCCCTACGAGCAGTACTTC. Translated, it gives CASSDPGTPYEQYF. The rearrangement joins TRBV6-1 to TRBJ2-7; the D is unclear. CDR3 length: 14 residues. Germline-derived CDR1 and CDR2 are MNHNS and SASEGT. Trimming took off 3 bases at V and 2 bases at J, with 11 bases between the two ends.

The V gene is TRBV5-1, the J gene TRBJ1-2, with a possible D match to TRBD1 (6 bases). Trimming took 4 bases from V and 8 from J, leaving 18 bases between them. The CDR3 contains 14 residues. CDR1 SGHRS and CDR2 YFSETQ come from the germline V gene. The CDR3 bases are TGCGCCAGCAGCCCCCGCCTTGAGACAGGAGGCTACACCTTC. This gives the protein CASSPRLETGGYTF.

J is TRBJ2-5 and V is TRBV5-1; unclear D gene. From germline, CDR1 is SGHRS and CDR2 YFSETQ. With 4 bases removed from V and 3 bases from J, the gap between germline ends came to 16 bases. This CDR3 has 15 residues. This chain's CDR3 is CASSRAAPTKETQYF. In DNA, the CDR3 is TGCGCCAGCAGCCGGGCGGCTCCTACAAAAGAGACCCAGTACTTC.

The chain employs TRBV18 and TRBJ2-3; D remains ambiguous. CDR3 length: 17 residues. Germline CDR1 and CDR2: KGHSH and LQKENI. V gave up 0 bases and J gave up 0 bases, with 13 bases separating them. The CDR3 loop is CASSPPRPASSTDTQYF. In DNA form, the CDR3 reads TGTGCCAGCTCACCACCGAGACCCGCTTCTAGCACAGATACGCAGTATTTT.

This clone was observed a handful of times. The chain uses TRBV28 and TRBJ2-7; possible D gene TRBD1, 6 bases. CDR3 size: 14 residues. Trimming took 5 bases from V and 1 from J, leaving 12 bases between them. Germline V gives CDR1 MDHEN, CDR2 SYDVKM. This CDR3 is CASSRWDISYEQYF. CDR3 DNA sequence: TGTGCCAGCAGTCGATGGGACATTTCCTACGAGCAGTACTTC.

The gene calls are TRBV5-5 and TRBJ2-7, with a weak D call TRBD1 (8 bases). Germline-derived CDR1 and CDR2 are SGHKS and YYEKEE (reference sequence). The V end was cut by 0 bases, the J end by 3 bases, with 10 bases between. The length of the CDR3 is 14 residues. Here the CDR3 DNA reads TGTGCCAGCAGCTTGGACAGGGGGGGCTACGAGCAGTACTTC. It translates to CASSLDRGGYEQYF. The complete variable domain, with remaining parts taken from reference TRBV5-5 and TRBJ2-7, reads DAGVTQSPTHLIKTRGQQVTLRCSPISGHKSVSWYQQVLGQGPQFIFQYYEKEERGRGNFPDRFSARQFPNYSSELNVNALLLGDSALYLCASSLDRGGYEQYFGPGTRLTVT.

The chain joins TRBV11-2 to TRBJ2-7, with D perhaps TRBD2 (6 bases). This CDR3 contains 14 residues. Germline V gives CDR1 SGHAT, CDR2 FQNNGV. Trimming cost V 3 bases and J 3 bases, with 12 bases left between them. Here the CDR3 DNA reads TGTGCCAGCAGCTTGGGGACTTCTTTCTACGAGCAGTACTTC. This gives the protein CASSLGTSFYEQYF.

The chain is built from TRBV7-2 and TRBJ1-5; TRBD1 agrees at 9 bases. V lost 5 bases to trimming and J lost 0 bases; unmatched junction nucleotides: 8. Germline V gene sequence: CDR1 SGHTA, CDR2 FQGNSA. The CDR3 loop spans 17 amino acids. The CDR3 region is CASSKQGAKTSNQPQHF. Here the CDR3 DNA reads TGTGCCAGCAGCAAACAGGGGGCAAAAACTAGCAATCAGCCCCAGCATTTT.

J is TRBJ2-2 and V is TRBV6-6; D is ambiguous. V was shortened by 0 bases and J by 5 bases, with 4 bases between the two germline ends. The CDR3 consists of 13 residues. Per germline, CDR1 MNHNY and CDR2 SVGAGI (reference sequence). The CDR3 DNA follows: TGTGCCAGCAGTTACTCCAAGACCGGGGAGCTGTTTTTT. This encodes CASSYSKTGELFF.

The rearrangement joins TRBV7-9 to TRBJ2-3; the D gene is possibly TRBD2 (7 bases). The V end lost 1 base, the J end lost 8 bases, and 10 bases lay between the germline ends. CDR3 length equals 13 residues. CDR1 and CDR2 from the germline V gene are SEHNR and FQNEAQ (reference sequence). CDR3 sequence: CASSLERGGTQYF. The CDR3 region has the DNA TGTGCCAGCAGCTTAGAGAGGGGGGGTACGCAGTATTTT.

The table lists this clone with a count of one. The rearrangement joins TRBV4-1 to TRBJ2-7, with TRBD1 matching over 9 bases. V gave up 0 bases and J gave up 0 bases; unmatched junction bases: 15. The germline CDR1 and CDR2 sequences are MGHRA and YSYEKL. CDR3 length: 20 amino acids. The CDR3 loop is CASSQDPGQGILGFSYEQYF. DNA of the CDR3: TGCGCCAGCAGCCAAGACCCGGGACAGGGAATTTTGGGGTTCTCCTACGAGCAGTACTTC.

V usage is TRBV25-1 and J usage is TRBJ1-1; D gene unclear. This CDR3 comprises 15 residues. V lost 5 bases to trimming and J lost 5 bases, with 18 bases between them. CDR1 and CDR2 from the germline V gene are MGHDK and SYGVNS. Here the CDR3 reads CASSPPTMGRTEAFF. Written as DNA, the CDR3 is TGTGCCAGCAGTCCCCCCACGATGGGCCGAACTGAAGCTTTCTTT.